What follows are 21 T cell receptor beta chains derived from one specimen sequenced in a study of T cells in women clearing cervical HPV infection. Sequencing was performed with immunoSEQ multiplex PCR; in TCRdb, only in-frame clones are kept and a portion is missing. In all, the sample yields 40,000 to 55,000 clones. Source material: blood buffy coat. The receptors were sampled from a woman aged 18-70 years with a cervical HPV16 infection that either progressed to CIN3+ or cleared (not recorded which).

As to this clone: The read ends 3 residues before the CDR3 terminus; that terminus is restored from the germline J gene. The rearrangement uses TRBV19 and TRBJ2-7; the D gene is possibly TRBD2 (7 bases). Trimming cost V 8 bases and J 5 bases, with 22 bases left between them. The CDR3 covers 15 residues. Germline CDR1 is LNHDA and CDR2 is SQIVND (reference sequence). The part of the CDR3 DNA that was read is TGTGCCAGTCGCCGGGGTCCGGGGGGCTGGGACGAG. Encoded protein: CASRRGPGGWDE. The CDR3 reads in full as CASRRGPGGWDEQYF.

A remark on this clone: Read coverage stops 3 residues before the CDR3 terminus; the germline J gene supplies the remainder. V and J are TRBV9 and TRBJ1-5, with D possibly being TRBD1 (5 bases). V was trimmed by 3 bases and J by 0 bases, leaving 7 bases between them. The CDR3 covers 14 residues. In germline, CDR1 is SGDLS, CDR2 YYNGEE. Partial CDR3 DNA: TGTGCCAGCAGCGCTCAGGGTAGCAATCAGCCC. It specifies CASSAQGSNQP. The entire CDR3 protein reads CASSAQGSNQPQHF.

The DNA read from the CDR3 is TGTGCCAGCAGCCCCCCCTCCGATACG. Its protein product is CASSPPSDT. The entire CDR3 sequence reads CASSPPSDTQYF. This chain connects TRBV7-9 to TRBJ2-3, with D unclear. The missing CDR3 end, 3 residues past where the read stops, is filled in from the germline J gene. Deletions cut 5 bases from V and 6 bases from J, with 9 bases between. This CDR3 has 12 residues. CDR1 and CDR2 from the germline V gene are SEHNR and FQNEAQ (reference sequence).

Worth noting for this clone: The read terminates 3 residues ahead of where the CDR3 ends, so the germline J gene completes it. This chain connects TRBV2 to TRBJ1-4; D might be TRBD1 (6 bases). V lost 2 bases and J 4 bases, leaving 11 bases between the germline ends. Germline CDR1 is SNHLY and CDR2 is FYNNEI. The CDR3 runs to 15 residues. This CDR3 reads CASSETGQFNEKLFF. The DNA read from the CDR3 is TGTGCCAGCAGTGAAACCGGACAGTTTAATGAAAAA.

With regard to this clone: The read terminates 3 residues before the CDR3 end, so the remaining end is supplied by the germline J gene. This chain joins TRBV14 and TRBJ2-7; the D is unclear. CDR1 SGHDN and CDR2 FVKESK come from the germline V gene. There are 12 residues in the CDR3. Trimming took 1 base from V and 3 from J, leaving 4 bases between them. CDR3 bases read: TGTGCCAGCAGCCAAGTTCTCTACGAG. Translated, it gives CASSQVLYE. The full CDR3 sequence reads CASSQVLYEQYF.

This clone is deemed medium-sized by its frequency. The read finishes 3 residues shy of the CDR3 end, and the germline J gene is used to complete it. The rearrangement joins TRBV20-1 to TRBJ2-6, with 7 bases lining up with TRBD1. Germline values: CDR1 DFQATT, CDR2 SNEGSKA (reference sequence). V lost 0 bases and J lost 2; bases outside the gene matches: 7. This CDR3 has 17 residues. Incomplete CDR3 DNA: TGCAGTGCTAGAGATCCCATAGACAGGGCTGGGGCCAACGTC. The encoded protein is CSARDPIDRAGANV. The CDR3, in full, reads CSARDPIDRAGANVLTF.

A note on this clone: Read coverage stops 3 residues before the CDR3 terminus; the germline J gene supplies the remainder. The gene calls are TRBV27 and TRBJ2-5; 9 nucleotides agree with TRBD2. Germline V gene data show CDR1 as MNHEY and CDR2 as SMNVEV (reference sequence). With 0 bases clipped from V and 6 bases from J, the junction kept 5 bases outside the gene matches. There are 15 residues in the CDR3. CDR3 DNA, as far as it was read: TGTGCCAGCAGTTTATCGCGGGGGGGCCTGAAGACC. Translating gives CASSLSRGGLKT. From start to end, the CDR3 is CASSLSRGGLKTQYF.

The sequenced CDR3 bases are TGCAGTGCTGATTCGGACAGGGACGCTCAGCCC. This codes for CSADSDRDAQP. The whole CDR3 is CSADSDRDAQPQHF. This chain connects TRBV20-1 to TRBJ1-5; 8 nucleotides agree with TRBD1. The CDR3 end is not reached by the read, which stops 3 residues before it; the germline J gene fills it in. V lost 5 bases, J lost 6 bases, and 9 bases stayed unmatched. Looked up from germline, CDR1 is DFQATT and CDR2 is SNEGSKA (reference sequence). The CDR3 sequence is 14 residues long.

A note on this clone: The read halts 3 residues ahead of the CDR3 end, with the missing end drawn from the germline J gene. The chain employs TRBV6-4 and TRBJ1-4; 9 nucleotides line up with TRBD1. V gave up 6 bases and J gave up 7 bases; unmatched junction bases: 9. From germline, CDR1 is MRHNA and CDR2 SNTAGT. This CDR3 comprises 15 residues. The CDR3 DNA, read in part, is TGTGCCAGCAGGCTCCCGGGGACAGGGTTTGAAAAA. Amino acid sequence: CASRLPGTGFEK. The entire CDR3 reads CASRLPGTGFEKLFF.

Of note for this clone: The read finishes 3 residues shy of the CDR3 end, and the germline J gene is used to complete it. This rearrangement joins TRBV19 to TRBJ1-4; D remains ambiguous. The CDR3 covers 12 residues. Per the germline V gene, CDR1 is LNHDA and CDR2 is SQIVND (reference sequence). The CDR3 DNA, read in part, is TGTGCCAGTAGTACTAAGAATTCACCA. Its translation is CASSTKNSP. The full CDR3 protein is CASSTKNSPLFF.

In regard to this clone: The read comes to an end 3 residues before the CDR3 does, leaving the germline J gene to fill in the end. The chain joins TRBV5-1 to TRBJ2-7, with 10 positions matching TRBD1. The CDR3 runs to 16 residues. V lost 1 base to trimming and J lost 5 bases; unmatched junction nucleotides: 9. Germline CDR1 is SGHRS and CDR2 is YFSETQ. The CDR3 reads CASSLLPGQGTNEQYF. The CDR3 DNA, read in part, is TGCGCCAGCAGCTTGCTTCCGGGACAGGGGACCAACGAG. The whole variable domain, filled in from reference TRBV5-1 and TRBJ2-7, reads KAGVTQTPRYLIKTRGQQVTLSCSPISGHRSVSWYQQTPGQGLQFLFEYFSETQRNKGNFPGRFSGRQFSNSRSEMNVSTLELGDSALYLCASSLLPGQGTNEQYFGPGTRLTVT.

About this clone: The read stops 3 residues short of the end of the CDR3; the missing end is completed from the germline J gene. This chain joins TRBV6-2 or TRBV6-3 and TRBJ1-2; D may be TRBD1 (6 bases). CDR1 is MNHEY, CDR2 SVGEGT, per germline. The CDR3 extends over 13 amino acids. CDR3: CASNSGGASDYTF. The sequenced part of the CDR3 DNA is TGTGCCAGCAATAGCGGGGGGGCTAGTGAC.

Note on this clone: The read gets to within 3 residues of the CDR3 end, and the germline J gene fills in the rest. V is TRBV5-1 and J is TRBJ2-5; no clear D gene. The V and J ends lost 3 bases and 2 bases respectively, with 5 bases between them. The CDR3 covers 12 residues. The germline CDR1 and CDR2 sequences are SGHRS and YFSETQ. The CDR3 bases that were read are TGCGCCAGCAGCTCGTATCAAGAGACC. It yields the protein CASSSYQET. The CDR3, in full, reads CASSSYQETQYF.

Notes on this clone: The CDR3 is cut off 3 residues early in the read; its end comes from the germline J gene. The gene calls are TRBV5-1 and TRBJ1-2; tentative D call: TRBD1 (5 bases). CDR3 length equals 14 residues. Germline V CDR1 and CDR2: SGHRS, YFSETQ. The ends were cut back, 3 bases at V and 4 bases at J, with 13 bases in the middle. CDR3 residues: CASSYETDLYGYTF. The DNA read from the CDR3 is TGCGCCAGCAGCTACGAGACAGACCTCTATGGC.

As regards this clone: The read ends 3 residues before the CDR3 terminus; that terminus is restored from the germline J gene. The chain is built from TRBV7-2 and TRBJ1-1; TRBD1 is a possible D gene (6 bases). Looked up from germline, CDR1 is SGHTA and CDR2 is FQGNSA. This CDR3 spans 13 amino acids. CDR3 DNA, as far as it was read: TGTGCCAGCAGCTTTGAGCGGGGGCTGGCA. Encoded protein: CASSFERGLA. The complete CDR3 protein is CASSFERGLAAFF.

Of note for this clone: The read ends 3 residues early relative to the CDR3; the germline J gene fills the gap. The chain joins TRBV20-1 to TRBJ2-5; no clear D gene. Trimming left V 3 bases short and J 1 base short, with 9 bases between. CDR3 length: 13 amino acids. Germline V gene sequence: CDR1 DFQATT, CDR2 SNEGSKA (reference sequence). Here the CDR3 reads CSASGTSQETQYF. CDR3 DNA, as far as it was read: TGCAGTGCTAGTGGTACTTCCCAAGAGACC.

About this clone: The missing CDR3 end, 3 residues past where the read stops, is filled in from the germline J gene. This chain connects TRBV19 to TRBJ2-2, with D possibly being TRBD1 (5 bases). The V gene's germline CDR1 is LNHDA and CDR2 SQIVND (reference sequence). The CDR3 contains 14 residues. The chain's CDR3 is CATETYSGANVLFF. CDR3 DNA, as far as it was read: TGTGCCACTGAGACCTACTCTGGGGCCAACGTG.

The CDR3 spells CASSPEAGVYGQYF. The part of the CDR3 DNA that was read is TGTGCCAGCTCACCAGAGGCCGGGGTCTATGGT. The V call is TRBV18, the J call TRBJ2-4, with D possibly being TRBD2 (5 bases). The CDR3 extends 3 residues past the end of the read, so its final part is completed from the germline J gene. Germline V gene data show CDR1 as KGHSH and CDR2 as LQKENI. The CDR3 runs to 14 residues.

On this clone itself: The read ends 3 residues before the CDR3 terminus; that terminus is restored from the germline J gene. This chain connects TRBV7-9 to TRBJ2-3, with D maybe TRBD1 (5 bases). Trimming stripped 6 bases from V and 1 base from J, with 8 bases between. Germline V gene lookup returns CDR1 SEHNR and CDR2 FQNEAQ (reference sequence). The CDR3 length is 13 residues. The CDR3 protein is CASRPQGTDTQYF. Partial CDR3 DNA: TGTGCCAGCAGGCCACAGGGCACAGATACG.

Concerning this clone: The DNA ends 3 residues before the CDR3 does, and the rest of the CDR3 is filled in from the germline J gene. This chain connects TRBV2 to TRBJ2-2; D remains ambiguous. The CDR3 extends over 12 amino acids. Germline V gene lookup returns CDR1 SNHLY and CDR2 FYNNEI. The CDR3 region is CASSDSTSPLFF. The CDR3 bases that were read are TGTGCCAGCAGTGATTCTACTTCACCG.

Points on this clone: The CDR3 goes on 3 residues after the read ends, and that part is filled in from the germline J gene. This chain uses TRBV23-1 with TRBJ2-7, with TRBD1 matching over 7 bases. TRBV23-1 is assigned to the ORF class and has an uncertain function. This CDR3 region has 16 residues. Germline trimming cut 2 bases from V and 3 bases from J; bases unmatched to any gene: 10. The CDR3 sequence is CASSQPDRAWFYEQYF. The sequenced CDR3 bases are TGCGCCAGCAGTCAACCCGACAGGGCTTGGTTCTACGAG.